These T cell receptor beta chains were read from a single sample in a study of blood T cells in healthy people across ages. TCRdb reprocessed the 5' RACE reads via MiXCR and lists one record per CDR3 protein. The sample yields around 1.5 million distinct CDR3 sequences, around 39% seen once. Sequencing input: blood. These TCRs come from a woman younger than 30 in good health. Each CDR3 is given with its conserved first and last residue. The D gene is left open where the match is weak. Rows give clone size only sometimes, using once, few, many, or a class for an expanded clone.

.	.	TRBJ2-2	TRBV27	CASSPPWAGIPLGGELFF	TGTGCCAGCAGTCCACCCTGGGCAGGGATACCTTTGGGCGGGGAGCTGTTTTTT
few	.	TRBJ2-5	TRBV12-3/TRBV12-4	CASSLAPTTRWTQYF	TGTGCCAGCAGTTTAGCCCCGACTACCCGTTGGACCCAGTACTTC
.	TRBD1	TRBJ1-1	TRBV7-9	CASSRSGTANMGTEAFF	TGTGCCAGCAGCCGATCCGGGACAGCTAACATGGGGACTGAAGCTTTCTTT
.	.	TRBJ2-1	TRBV7-9	CASSLGDGSGGEQFF	TGTGCCAGCAGCTTAGGGGACGGCTCAGGAGGTGAGCAGTTCTTC
many	.	TRBJ1-2	TRBV12-3/TRBV12-4	CASSLGVGGYTF	TGTGCCAGCAGCTTAGGTGTAGGCGGCTACACCTTC
few	.	TRBJ2-5	TRBV20-1	CSAIRGASSPETQYF	TGCAGTGCTATTAGAGGGGCTAGCTCCCCAGAGACCCAGTACTTC
.	.	TRBJ2-7	TRBV4-1	CASSQDPLIRTDATSYEQYF	TGCGCCAGCAGTCAAGATCCTCTAATCAGGACGGATGCAACTTCCTACGAGCAGTACTTC
few	TRBD2	TRBJ2-5	TRBV28	CASSLLTAGGPETQYF	TGTGCCAGCAGTTTATTGACGGCGGGGGGGCCAGAGACCCAGTACTTC
.	.	TRBJ2-7	TRBV7-9	CASSLGGVVVEQYF	TGTGCCAGCAGCTTAGGCGGGGTTGTGGTTGAGCAGTACTTC
.	.	TRBJ2-7	TRBV5-1	CASSLAGWDIYEQYF	TGCGCCAGCAGCTTGGCCGGATGGGACATCTACGAGCAGTACTTC
many	.	TRBJ2-7	TRBV30	CAWSGHSYEQYF	TGTGCCTGGAGTGGACACTCCTACGAGCAGTACTTC
.	.	TRBJ2-7	TRBV4-2	CASSQEWAGAPYEQYF	TGTGCCAGCAGCCAAGAATGGGCGGGCGCCCCCTACGAGCAGTACTTC
.	.	TRBJ2-7	TRBV25-1	CASSVLASYEQYF	TGTGCCAGCAGTGTATTGGCCTCCTACGAGCAGTACTTC
once	.	TRBJ2-5	TRBV20-1	CSAPPRYSGRLTQETQYF	TGCAGTGCCCCACCACGTTATAGCGGCAGGCTTACCCAAGAGACCCAGTACTTC
.	TRBD1	TRBJ1-6	TRBV20-1	CSAEQGDSPLHF	TGCAGTGCGGAGCAGGGGGATTCACCCCTCCACTTT
.	.	TRBJ1-1	TRBV7-9	CASSLRAGAGNTEAFF	TGTGCCAGCAGCTTAAGGGCAGGGGCCGGGAACACTGAAGCTTTCTTT
few	.	TRBJ1-4	TRBV2	CASREVRVHEKLFF	TGTGCCAGCAGGGAGGTCAGGGTGCACGAAAAACTGTTTTTT
.	.	TRBJ2-3	TRBV20-1	CSASVAFSTDTQYF	TGCAGTGCTAGTGTAGCGTTTAGCACAGATACGCAGTATTTT
few	.	TRBJ2-3	TRBV15	CATSRTPKDTQYF	TGTGCCACCAGCAGGACCCCTAAGGATACGCAGTATTTT
few	.	TRBJ1-1	TRBV11-2	CASSSIRGGNTEAFF	TGTGCCAGCAGCTCTATACGGGGCGGGAACACTGAAGCTTTCTTT
few	.	TRBJ1-5	TRBV5-5	CASSLAPTVYYSNQPQHF	TGTGCCAGCAGCTTGGCCCCGACAGTGTATTATAGCAATCAGCCCCAGCATTTT
.	.	TRBJ2-6	TRBV6-1	CASSDFRTGANVLTF	TGTGCCAGCAGTGATTTCCGTACCGGGGCCAACGTCCTGACTTTC
.	TRBD2	TRBJ2-1	TRBV27	CASRLAGGVNEQFF	TGTGCCAGCAGGCTAGCGGGGGGGGTTAATGAGCAGTTCTTC
few	TRBD2	TRBJ2-5	TRBV6-8	CASSLPTSGRLETQYF	TGTGCCAGCAGTCTCCCCACTAGCGGGAGATTGGAGACCCAGTACTTC
once	.	TRBJ2-1	TRBV6-1	CASSEELVVGNEQFF	TGTGCCAGCAGTGAAGAACTAGTCGTGGGCAATGAGCAGTTCTTC
few	TRBD2	TRBJ2-3	TRBV12-3/TRBV12-4	CASRRTSGGPADTQYF	TGTGCCAGCCGGCGGACTAGCGGGGGGCCCGCAGATACGCAGTATTTT
.	.	TRBJ2-7	TRBV6-5	CASSRDISSYNEQYF	TGTGCCAGCAGTCGGGACATCAGCTCCTACAATGAGCAGTACTTC
.	TRBD2	TRBJ2-3	TRBV20-1	CSAEAGGGDTQYF	TGCAGTGCCGAAGCGGGGGGCGGTGATACGCAGTATTTT
.	.	TRBJ2-3	TRBV30	CASLTDTQYF	TGTGCCTCCCTAACAGATACGCAGTATTTT
.	TRBD2	TRBJ2-3	TRBV20-1	CSAGDLTSELRTDTQYF	TGCAGTGCTGGAGATCTCACTAGCGAGTTAAGGACAGATACGCAGTATTTT
.	TRBD1	TRBJ1-6	TRBV25-1	CASSKRTGDNSPLHF	TGTGCCAGCAGCAAACGGACAGGGGATAATTCACCCCTCCACTTT
.	TRBD1	TRBJ2-5	TRBV2	CASSGDRGKETQYF	TGTGCCAGCAGTGGGGACAGGGGCAAAGAGACCCAGTACTTC
many	.	TRBJ2-5	TRBV6-2/TRBV6-3	CASIHTASQETQYF	TGTGCCAGCATCCACACAGCGAGCCAAGAGACCCAGTACTTC
.	.	TRBJ1-1	TRBV5-1	CASSLTQNHNTEAFF	TGCGCCAGCAGCTTAACACAGAACCATAACACTGAAGCTTTCTTT
.	.	TRBJ2-7	TRBV10-3	CAISDPRDKPDEQYF	TGTGCCATCAGTGACCCTCGGGACAAGCCTGACGAGCAGTACTTC
few	TRBD1	TRBJ2-7	TRBV4-1	CASSQSTGDHEQYF	TGCGCCAGCAGCCAATCGACAGGGGATCACGAGCAGTACTTC
.	.	TRBJ2-7	TRBV28	CASKPLRRDSSYEQYF	TGTGCCAGTAAACCCCTCCGGAGGGACAGCTCCTACGAGCAGTACTTC
.	TRBD2	TRBJ2-1	TRBV28	CASSLSPLTSGGFPRNEQFF	TGTGCCAGCAGTTTATCGCCCCTGACTAGCGGGGGGTTTCCTCGGAATGAGCAGTTCTTC
.	.	TRBJ1-2	TRBV6-4	CASSDSKAPPDYGYTF	TGTGCCAGCAGTGACTCGAAAGCGCCCCCAGACTATGGCTACACCTTC
.	TRBD2	TRBJ2-1	TRBV20-1	CSARGGGQEQFF	TGCAGTGCTAGAGGCGGGGGGCAGGAGCAGTTCTTC
.	TRBD2	TRBJ2-7	TRBV2	CASRLERGEQYF	TGTGCCAGCAGGTTGGAGCGGGGCGAGCAGTACTTC
once	TRBD2	TRBJ2-1	TRBV20-1	CSARDQGGRNSYNEQFF	TGCAGTGCTAGAGATCAGGGAGGGAGGAATTCCTACAATGAGCAGTTCTTC
few	TRBD1	TRBJ2-7	TRBV29-1	CSVSGQGNEQYF	TGCAGCGTCTCCGGACAGGGGAACGAGCAGTACTTC
.	TRBD1	TRBJ2-1	TRBV9	CASSVEHRGRGINEQFF	TGTGCCAGCAGCGTCGAGCACAGGGGGCGCGGTATAAATGAGCAGTTCTTC